The TCR beta chain described here comes from a study of CD8 T cells in ankylosing spondylitis. Germline CDR1 reads MGHDK; CDR2 reads SYGVNS. V was shortened by 0 bases and J by 8 bases, with 20 bases between the two germline ends. The CDR3 has 17 residues. In its sample, this clonotype was seen many times. Its specificity is not known. Molecular-barcoded quantitative 5'-RACE produced these TCR beta libraries. Each CDR3 protein is one row after TCRdb ran MiXCR on the 5' RACE reads. The sample includes about 800,000 distinct CDR3 sequences, over 9.5% of them seen just once. Study-wide findings and caveats: Significant enrichment of disease-linked clones was reported in matched ankylosing spondylitis synovial fluid. Seemingly characteristic of ankylosing spondylitis blood was a TCR beta motif consisting of 7 or 8 highly homologous variants.

This clonotype was obtained from a male donor with ankylosing spondylitis. This sequence joins TRBV25-1 and TRBJ2-1, with D maybe TRBD1 (7 bases). Sequenced: blood, either unsorted or a sorted T cell fraction (not recorded which). The CDR3 DNA is TGTGCCAGCAGTGAATATAGGGGGCGTCGGAGGGGCCATGAGCAGTTCTTC. Its protein is CASSEYRGRRRGHEQFF.